This T cell receptor (beta chain) was recorded in a study of OX40 agonist ivuxolimab in advanced cancers. About the full investigation: Ivuxolimab, which targeted the costimulatory receptor OX40 (CD134), was an agonistic, fully human IgG2 monoclonal antibody. The purpose of peripheral TCRbeta sequencing was to test whether ivuxolimab changed TCR sequence diversity and led to clonal T-cell expansion. The monotherapy dose-escalation portion (N ≈ 52 patients) of the phase I ivuxolimab trial is reported in the paper. Patients were allowed to have had prior anti-PD-1, anti-PD-L1 or anti-CTLA-4 therapy, and less than 45% of the dose-escalation patients had previously received checkpoint inhibitors. Among the roughly 52 dose-escalation patients, some 19 had hepatocellular carcinoma, 15 or so melanoma, 9 renal cell carcinoma and 9 head and neck cancer. Intravenous ivuxolimab was administered to patients every 2 weeks at six dose levels: 0.01, 0.1, 0.3, 1.5, 3 and 10 mg/kg. In the dose-escalation cohort, more than 80% of patients were male, and the mean age was roughly 60 years with a range of about 20 to 80. Partial responses occurred in three dose-escalation patients, of whom one had hepatocellular carcinoma and two had cutaneous melanoma. Points the paper makes about the study in general: In the 0.1-3.0 mg/kg groups, partial responders had among the lowest normalized peripheral clonal expansion, particularly in CD8+ T cells. Which antigens the clonally expanded peripheral T cells were specific for was not determined. After ivuxolimab, expanded clones were on average more numerous among CD8+ T cells than among CD4+ T cells. At doses from 0.1 to 3.0 mg/kg, clonal expansion was seen in both CD4+ and CD8+ blood T cells between baseline and week 6. Low levels of normalized T-cell clonal expansion were also seen in some patients who did not respond.

V gives up 3 bases and J gives up 4 bases, and the segment between their germline ends measures 10 bases. The CDR3 covers 15 residues, taking in both the cysteine and the phenylalanine. Of the read, only the CDR3 DNA is kept; its 45 bases are in frame from base 1. For CDR1 and CDR2, the germline V gene lists MDHEN and SYDVKM. Genomic DNA was extracted from sorted cells for sequencing of the TCRbeta CDR3 region. TCRbeta CDR3 regions were sequenced using the immunoSEQ Assay. TCRdb took this table from immuneACCESS and kept in-frame rearrangements with V and J called. Such tables lack part of the clones; where checked against another copy, unresolved V genes explain under half of the gap, and the rest is unexplained. The sample has about 33,000 clones on record, about 88% of them singletons. The top ten constitute approximately 21% of the sample. The trial excluded patients who had a history of autoimmune disease or who were on systemic immunosuppression. Peripheral blood for TCR sequencing was collected from all dose cohorts at baseline, on cycle 4 day 1, and on cycle 7 day 1. The samples were taken from a phase I, first-in-human, multicenter, open-label dose-escalation trial of ivuxolimab. The trial enrolled adults with locally advanced or metastatic head and neck squamous cell, hepatocellular, melanoma or renal cell carcinoma. CD4+ and CD8+ T cells were sorted separately from peripheral blood before TCR sequencing.

With respect to this clone: The antigen it binds to is not known. Base qualities are missing; no much larger clone stands one base away.

The sequence derives from an adult with an advanced solid tumor such as melanoma, head and neck, liver or kidney cancer. The specimen comprised CD4+ or CD8+ T cells sorted from blood, sampled in a trial of the OX40 agonist ivuxolimab. In this chain, TRBV28 is recombined with TRBJ2-6; a confident D gene designation cannot be given. This receptor carries the CDR3 CASSFLVEGANVLTF. The DNA sequence is as follows: TGTGCCAGCAGTTTTCTGGTGGAAGGGGCCAACGTCCTGACTTTC. Reference TRBV28 and TRBJ2-6 genes cover what lies past the CDR3, so the full variable domain is DVKVTQSSRYLVKRTGEKVFLECVQDMDHENMFWYRQDPGLGLRLIYFSYDVKMKEKGDIPEGYSVSREKKERFSLILESASTNQTSMYLCASSFLVEGANVLTFGAGSRLTVL.